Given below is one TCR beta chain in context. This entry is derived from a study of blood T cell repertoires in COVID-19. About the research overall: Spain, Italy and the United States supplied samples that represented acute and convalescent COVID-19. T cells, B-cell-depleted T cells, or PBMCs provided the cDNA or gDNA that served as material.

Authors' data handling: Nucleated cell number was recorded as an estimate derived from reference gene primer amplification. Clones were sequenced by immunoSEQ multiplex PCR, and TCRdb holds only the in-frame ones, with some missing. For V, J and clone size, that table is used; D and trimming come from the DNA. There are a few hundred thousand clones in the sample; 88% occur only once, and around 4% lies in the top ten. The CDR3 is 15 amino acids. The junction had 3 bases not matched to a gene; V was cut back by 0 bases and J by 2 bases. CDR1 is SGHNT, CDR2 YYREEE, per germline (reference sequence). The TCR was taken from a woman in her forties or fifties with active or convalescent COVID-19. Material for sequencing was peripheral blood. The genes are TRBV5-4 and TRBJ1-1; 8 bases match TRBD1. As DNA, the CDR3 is TGTGCCAGCAGCTTGGATGGGACAGGAAACACTGAAGCTTTCTTT. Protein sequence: CASSLDGTGNTEAFF.